The rows below give T cell receptor beta chains drawn from one sample of a study of blood T cell repertoires in COVID-19. Here immunoSEQ multiplex PCR was the method, and the copy in TCRdb shows in-frame clones only, minus some. The sample yields more than 150,000 clones, around 85% seen once. The sequenced sample was peripheral blood. These receptors all come from a man aged 55 to 70 with acute or convalescent COVID-19. Both conserved end residues are part of each CDR3.

cdr3_length	j_call	v_call	cdr3_aa
15	TRBJ2-7	TRBV7-9	CASSRTSGRAYEQYF
14	TRBJ2-3	TRBV19	CASSSRLGTDTQYF
15	TRBJ2-3	TRBV18	CASSPLGQGEDTQYF
13	TRBJ1-2	TRBV28	CASRVDSNYGYTF
13	TRBJ2-3	TRBV19	CASSTKPGTRQLF
17	TRBJ2-3	TRBV5-1	CASSPGLATFRTDTQYF
14	TRBJ1-1	TRBV5-1	CASSPTSVNTEAFF
14	TRBJ1-2	TRBV6-5	CASIKTRGGLGYTF
16	TRBJ1-5	TRBV4-2	CASSQPTGEADQPQHF
15	TRBJ1-2	TRBV5-6	CASSLYGPHHYGYTF
14	TRBJ1-1	TRBV27	CASSLRRGNTEAFF
18	TRBJ2-1	TRBV7-3	CASSLSQGGYGTYNEQFF
13	TRBJ2-7	TRBV27	CASRGGYSYEQYF
13	TRBJ1-2	TRBV6-1	CASRDDRTTGYTF
13	TRBJ1-1	TRBV28	CASSWGGDTEAFF
15	TRBJ2-3	TRBV27	CASSRPGQGVDTQYF
17	TRBJ2-5	TRBV7-3	CASSLIGSRGRSETQYF
13	TRBJ2-5	TRBV28	CASSLSDQETQYF
15	TRBJ1-2	TRBV27	CASSFTGYGVNGYTF
14	TRBJ2-5	TRBV11-2	CASSLGGREETQYF
17	TRBJ1-1	TRBV2	CASSDTGKGQGRTEAFF
16	TRBJ2-7	TRBV19	CASRPSGREISYEQYF